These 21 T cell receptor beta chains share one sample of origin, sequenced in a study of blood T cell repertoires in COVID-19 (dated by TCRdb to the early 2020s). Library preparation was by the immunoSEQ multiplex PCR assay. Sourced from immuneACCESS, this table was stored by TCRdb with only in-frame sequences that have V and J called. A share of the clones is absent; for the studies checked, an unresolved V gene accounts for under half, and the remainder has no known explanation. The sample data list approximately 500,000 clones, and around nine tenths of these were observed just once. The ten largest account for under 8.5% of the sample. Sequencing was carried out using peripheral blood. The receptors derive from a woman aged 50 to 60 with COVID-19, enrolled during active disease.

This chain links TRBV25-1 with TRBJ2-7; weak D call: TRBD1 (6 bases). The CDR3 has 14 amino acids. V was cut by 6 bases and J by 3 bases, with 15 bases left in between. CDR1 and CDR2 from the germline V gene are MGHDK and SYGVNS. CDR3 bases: TGTGCCAGCAGCGTAGGCAGGGGCATCTACGAGCAGTACTTC. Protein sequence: CASSVGRGIYEQYF.

The CDR3 spells CASSPSTAYNEQFF. CDR3 sequence (DNA): TGTGCCAGCAGTCCCTCCACGGCCTACAATGAGCAGTTCTTC. The chain employs TRBV27 and TRBJ2-1, with unresolved D. Per germline, CDR1 MNHEY and CDR2 SMNVEV (reference sequence). Between the trimmed V and J ends, which lost 5 bases and 2 bases, there was a span of 10 bases. The CDR3 is 14 amino acids.

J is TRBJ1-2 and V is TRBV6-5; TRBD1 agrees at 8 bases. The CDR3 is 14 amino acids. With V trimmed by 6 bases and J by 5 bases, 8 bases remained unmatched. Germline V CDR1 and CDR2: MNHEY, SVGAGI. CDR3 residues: CASSQTGTGYGYTF. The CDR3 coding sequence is TGTGCCAGCAGCCAGACCGGGACAGGATATGGCTACACCTTC.

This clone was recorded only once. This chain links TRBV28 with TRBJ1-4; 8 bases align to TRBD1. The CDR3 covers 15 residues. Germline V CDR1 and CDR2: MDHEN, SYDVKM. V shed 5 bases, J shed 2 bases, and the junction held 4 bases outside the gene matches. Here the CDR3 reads CASSVRQGTNEKLFF. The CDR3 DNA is TGTGCCAGCAGTGTTAGACAGGGGACTAATGAAAAACTGTTTTTT.

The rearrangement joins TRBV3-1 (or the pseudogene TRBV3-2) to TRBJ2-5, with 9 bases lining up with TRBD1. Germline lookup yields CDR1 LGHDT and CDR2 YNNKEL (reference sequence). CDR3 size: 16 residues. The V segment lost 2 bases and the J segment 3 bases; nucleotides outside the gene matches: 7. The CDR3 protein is CASSQIPGQGKETQYF. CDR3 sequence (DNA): TGTGCCAGCAGCCAAATCCCGGGACAGGGAAAAGAGACCCAGTACTTC.

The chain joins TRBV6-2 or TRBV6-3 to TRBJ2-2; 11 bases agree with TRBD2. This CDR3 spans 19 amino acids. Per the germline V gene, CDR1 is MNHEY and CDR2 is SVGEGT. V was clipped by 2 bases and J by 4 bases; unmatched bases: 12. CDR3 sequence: CASSYPTSGAKIGTGELFF. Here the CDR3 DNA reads TGTGCCAGCAGTTACCCGACTAGCGGGGCGAAAATAGGCACCGGGGAGCTGTTTTTT.

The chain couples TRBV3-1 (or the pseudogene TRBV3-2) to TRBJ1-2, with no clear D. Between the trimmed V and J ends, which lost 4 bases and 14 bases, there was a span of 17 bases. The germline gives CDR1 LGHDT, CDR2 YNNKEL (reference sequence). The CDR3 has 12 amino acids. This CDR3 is CASSPLTAERTF. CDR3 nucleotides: TGTGCCAGCAGCCCCTTAACGGCGGAAAGGACCTTC.

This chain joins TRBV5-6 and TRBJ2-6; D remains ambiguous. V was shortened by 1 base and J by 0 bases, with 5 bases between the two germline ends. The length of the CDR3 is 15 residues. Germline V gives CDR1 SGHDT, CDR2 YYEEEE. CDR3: CASSLQVSGANVLTF. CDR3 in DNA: TGTGCCAGCAGCTTGCAGGTCTCTGGGGCCAACGTCCTGACTTTC. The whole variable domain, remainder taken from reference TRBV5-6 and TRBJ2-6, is DAGVTQSPTHLIKTRGQQVTLRCSPKSGHDTVSWYQQALGQGPQFIFQYYEEEERQRGNFPDRFSGHQFPNYSSELNVNALLLGDSALYLCASSLQVSGANVLTFGAGSRLTVL.

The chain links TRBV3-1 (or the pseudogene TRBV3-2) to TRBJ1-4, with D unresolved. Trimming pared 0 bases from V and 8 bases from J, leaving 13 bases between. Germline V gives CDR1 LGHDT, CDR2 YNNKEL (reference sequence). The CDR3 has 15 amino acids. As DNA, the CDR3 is TGTGCCAGCAGCCAAGACACCAGTGGTCCGGAAAAACTGTTTTTT. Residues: CASSQDTSGPEKLFF.

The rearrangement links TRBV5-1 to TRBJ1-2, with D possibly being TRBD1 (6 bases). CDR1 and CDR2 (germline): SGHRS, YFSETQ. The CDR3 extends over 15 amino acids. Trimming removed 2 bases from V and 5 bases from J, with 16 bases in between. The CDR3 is CASSFGVTGAYGYTF. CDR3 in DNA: TGCGCCAGCAGCTTCGGGGTGACAGGCGCTTATGGCTACACCTTC.

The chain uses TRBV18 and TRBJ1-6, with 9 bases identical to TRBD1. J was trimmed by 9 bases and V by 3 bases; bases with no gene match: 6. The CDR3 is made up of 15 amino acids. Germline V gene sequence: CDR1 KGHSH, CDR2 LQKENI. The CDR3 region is CASSPGGTGTSPLHF. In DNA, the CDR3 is TGTGCCAGCTCACCCGGAGGGACAGGGACTTCACCCCTCCACTTT.

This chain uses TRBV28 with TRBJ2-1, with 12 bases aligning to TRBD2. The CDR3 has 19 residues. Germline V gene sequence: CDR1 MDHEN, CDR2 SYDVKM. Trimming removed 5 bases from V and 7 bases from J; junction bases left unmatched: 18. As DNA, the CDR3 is TGTGCCAGCAGTCCTCTAGCGGGGGGGCCTGAAAATCCACAAAATGAGCAGTTCTTC. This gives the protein CASSPLAGGPENPQNEQFF.

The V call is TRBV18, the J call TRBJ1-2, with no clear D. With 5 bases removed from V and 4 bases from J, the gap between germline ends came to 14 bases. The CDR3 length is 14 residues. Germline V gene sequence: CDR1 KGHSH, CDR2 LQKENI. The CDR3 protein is CASSTTGDPYGYTF. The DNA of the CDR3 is TGTGCCAGCTCAACCACCGGGGATCCCTATGGCTACACCTTC.

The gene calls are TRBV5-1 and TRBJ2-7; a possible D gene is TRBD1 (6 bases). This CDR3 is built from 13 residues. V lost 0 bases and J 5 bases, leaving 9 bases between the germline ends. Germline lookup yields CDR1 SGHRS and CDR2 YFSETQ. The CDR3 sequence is CASSLEAGDEQYF. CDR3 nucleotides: TGCGCCAGCAGCTTGGAGGCAGGGGACGAGCAGTACTTC.

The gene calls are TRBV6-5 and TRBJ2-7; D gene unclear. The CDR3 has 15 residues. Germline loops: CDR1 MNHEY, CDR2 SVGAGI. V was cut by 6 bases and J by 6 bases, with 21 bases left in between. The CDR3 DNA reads TGTGCCAGCAGGATTACGAGAGGCGGAAATCCCGAGCAGTACTTC. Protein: CASRITRGGNPEQYF.

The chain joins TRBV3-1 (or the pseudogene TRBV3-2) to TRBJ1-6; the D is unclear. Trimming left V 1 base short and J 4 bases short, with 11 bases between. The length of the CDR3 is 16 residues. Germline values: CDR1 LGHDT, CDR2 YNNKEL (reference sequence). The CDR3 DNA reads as TGTGCCAGCAGCCAAGGTCCGGGGTCATATAATTCACCCCTCCACTTT. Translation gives CASSQGPGSYNSPLHF.

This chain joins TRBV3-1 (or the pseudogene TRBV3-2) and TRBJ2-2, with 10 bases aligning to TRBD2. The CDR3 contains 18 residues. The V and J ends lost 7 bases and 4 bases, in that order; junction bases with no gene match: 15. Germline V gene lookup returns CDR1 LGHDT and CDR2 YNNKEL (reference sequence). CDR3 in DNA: TGTGCCAGCACCTCCCGGGCTAGCGGGGGCCGAGGCACCGGGGAGCTGTTTTTT. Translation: CASTSRASGGRGTGELFF.

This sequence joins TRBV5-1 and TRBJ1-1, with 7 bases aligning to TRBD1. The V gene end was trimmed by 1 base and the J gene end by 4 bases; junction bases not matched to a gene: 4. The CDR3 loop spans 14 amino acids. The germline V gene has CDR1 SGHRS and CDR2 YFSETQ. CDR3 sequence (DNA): TGCGCCAGCAGCTTGTCAGGGGGAGGCACTGAAGCTTTCTTT. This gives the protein CASSLSGGGTEAFF.

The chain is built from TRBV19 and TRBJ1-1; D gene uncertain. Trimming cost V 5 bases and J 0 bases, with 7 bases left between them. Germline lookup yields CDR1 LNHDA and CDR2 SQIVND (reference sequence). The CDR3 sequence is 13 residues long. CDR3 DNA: TGTGCCAGTAGTGCAACAGTGAACACTGAAGCTTTCTTT. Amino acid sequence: CASSATVNTEAFF.

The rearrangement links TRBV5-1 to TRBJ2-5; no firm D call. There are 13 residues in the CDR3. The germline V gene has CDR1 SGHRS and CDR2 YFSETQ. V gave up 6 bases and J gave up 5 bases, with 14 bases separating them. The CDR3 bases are TGCGCCAGCATCCACCCCGTGGAGGAGACCCAGTACTTC. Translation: CASIHPVEETQYF.

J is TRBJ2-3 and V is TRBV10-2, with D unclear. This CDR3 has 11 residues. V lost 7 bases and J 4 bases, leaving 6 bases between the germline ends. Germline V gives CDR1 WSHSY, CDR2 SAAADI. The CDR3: CASTQADTQYF. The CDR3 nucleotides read TGCGCCAGCACGCAGGCAGATACGCAGTATTTT.